The 6 T cell receptor beta chains below all came from one sample that was sequenced in a study of CD8 T cells in Susac syndrome. An input of roughly 0.45 to 1 ug of RNA was subjected to reverse transcription using random hexamers. TCRdb passed the immunoSEQ multiplex PCR reads through MiXCR, listing each CDR3 protein once. The data hold approximately 230,000 distinct CDR3 sequences, with about 93% observed a single time. The sequenced sample was CD4+ T cells from PBMCs. These receptors were taken from a human donor with multiple sclerosis.

This chain connects TRBV27 to TRBJ1-3; maybe TRBD1 (6 bases). The germline CDR1 and CDR2 sequences are MNHEY and SMNVEV (reference sequence). The CDR3 is 15 residues long. Trimming removed 6 bases from V and 2 bases from J, with 14 bases in between. For the CDR3, the DNA is TGTGCCAGCAGAGCTTACAGGGATACTGGAAACACCATATATTTT. It is translated as CASRAYRDTGNTIYF.

The rearrangement joins TRBV9 to TRBJ2-1; D possibly uses TRBD1 or TRBD2 (6 bases each). This CDR3 spans 13 amino acids. Trimming took 6 bases from V and 9 from J, leaving 16 bases between them. Per germline, CDR1 SGDLS and CDR2 YYNGEE. The CDR3 DNA reads as TGTGCCAGCAACCCATGGGGGGCCTCTGAGCAGTTCTTC. Translated: CASNPWGASEQFF.

The V gene is TRBV23-1, the J gene TRBJ2-1; no clear D gene. TRBV23-1 is recorded as an ORF, its role being uncertain. V lost 0 bases and J lost 0, with 9 bases in between. The CDR3 length is 16 residues. Here the CDR3 reads CASSQSWRPSYNEQFF. CDR3 in DNA: TGCGCCAGCAGTCAATCATGGCGCCCCTCCTACAATGAGCAGTTCTTC.

In this sample, this clonotype turned up a few times. The chain carries TRBV6-5 and TRBJ2-1, with unresolved D. With 4 bases removed from V and 5 bases from J, the gap between germline ends came to 9 bases. This CDR3 contains 13 residues. CDR1 and CDR2 (germline): MNHEY, SVGAGI. Written as DNA, the CDR3 is TGTGCCAGCAGTTGGGCAGCAGACAATGAGCAGTTCTTC. As protein: CASSWAADNEQFF.

This clonotype was seen once. The chain combines TRBV3-1 with TRBJ2-7; TRBD1 agrees at 10 bases. The ends lost 4 bases at V and 2 bases at J; junction bases unmatched: 2. The germline gives CDR1 LGHDT, CDR2 YNNKEL (reference sequence). The CDR3 covers 14 residues. Here the CDR3 reads CASSRDRGAYEQYF. Here the CDR3 DNA reads TGTGCCAGCAGCCGGGACAGGGGCGCCTACGAGCAGTACTTC.

The V gene is TRBV29-1, the J gene TRBJ1-1; D is undetermined. Trimming left V 6 bases short and J 1 base short, with 12 bases between. The CDR3 totals 13 residues. Germline V gene sequence: CDR1 SQVTM, CDR2 ANQGSEA. The CDR3: CSVSYLPNTEAFF. CDR3 bases: TGCAGCGTATCCTATTTACCGAACACTGAAGCTTTCTTT. The full variable domain, its missing parts supplied by reference TRBV29-1 and TRBJ1-1, is SAVISQKPSRDICQRGTSLTIQCQVDSQVTMMFWYRQQPGQSLTLIATANQGSEATYESGFVIDKFPISRPNLTFSTLTVSNMSPEDSSIYLCSVSYLPNTEAFFGQGTRLTVV.